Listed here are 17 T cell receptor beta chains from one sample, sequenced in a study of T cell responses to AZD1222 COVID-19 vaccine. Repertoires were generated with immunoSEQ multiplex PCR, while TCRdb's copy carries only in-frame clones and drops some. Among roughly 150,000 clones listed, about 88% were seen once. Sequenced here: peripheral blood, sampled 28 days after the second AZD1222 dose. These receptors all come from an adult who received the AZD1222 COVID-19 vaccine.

This CDR3 is CASSFGSGGLNEQFF. The CDR3 coding sequence is TGTGCCAGCAGCTTTGGGTCAGGGGGGCTCAATGAGCAGTTCTTC. The chain has TRBV7-3 and TRBJ2-1, with D maybe TRBD1 (7 bases). Per germline, CDR1 SGHTA and CDR2 FQGTGA. The CDR3 length is 15 residues. V lost 3 bases, J lost 6 bases, and 15 bases lay in between.

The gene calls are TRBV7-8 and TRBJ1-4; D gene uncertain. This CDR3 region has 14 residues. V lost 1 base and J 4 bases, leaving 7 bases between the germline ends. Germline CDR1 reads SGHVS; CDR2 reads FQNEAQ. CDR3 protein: CASSLDRNNEKLFF. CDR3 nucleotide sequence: TGTGCCAGCAGCTTAGACAGAAATAATGAAAAACTGTTTTTT. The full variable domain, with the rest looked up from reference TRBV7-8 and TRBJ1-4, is GAGVSQSPRYKVAKRGQDVALRCDPISGHVSLFWYQQALGQGPEFLTYFQNEAQLDKSGLPSDRFFAERPEGSVSTLKIQRTQQEDSAVYLCASSLDRNNEKLFFGSGTQLSVL.

CDR3 coding DNA: TGTGCCACTCTGACAGGGAATTACGAGCAGTACTTC. Encoded protein: CATLTGNYEQYF. The chain links TRBV10-3 to TRBJ2-7, with TRBD1 matching 7 bases. The ends lost 10 bases at V and 4 bases at J; junction bases unmatched: 7. CDR3 length: 12 amino acids. Germline CDR1 ENHRY, CDR2 SYGVKD.

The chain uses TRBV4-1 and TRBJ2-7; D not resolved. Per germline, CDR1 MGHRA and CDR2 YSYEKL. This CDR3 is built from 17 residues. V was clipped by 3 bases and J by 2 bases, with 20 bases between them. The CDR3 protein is CASSQISGLVGTYEQYF. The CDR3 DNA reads TGCGCCAGCAGCCAGATAAGTGGCCTAGTCGGAACCTACGAGCAGTACTTC.

The CDR3 region has the DNA TGTGCCAGTTACCATGCAAACACCGGGGAGCTGTTTTTT. It codes for CASYHANTGELFF. The gene calls are TRBV19 and TRBJ2-2; no reliable D call. Germline lookup yields CDR1 LNHDA and CDR2 SQIVND (reference sequence). V dropped 8 bases and J dropped 2 bases, with 9 bases sitting between them. The CDR3 sequence is 13 residues long.

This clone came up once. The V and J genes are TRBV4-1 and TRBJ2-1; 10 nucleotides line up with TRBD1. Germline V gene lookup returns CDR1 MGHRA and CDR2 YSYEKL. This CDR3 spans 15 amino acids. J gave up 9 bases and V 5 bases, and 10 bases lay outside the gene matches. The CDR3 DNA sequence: TGCGCCAGCAGCGGCGGGACAGGGGTTAGGGGTGAGCAGTTCTTC. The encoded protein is CASSGGTGVRGEQFF.

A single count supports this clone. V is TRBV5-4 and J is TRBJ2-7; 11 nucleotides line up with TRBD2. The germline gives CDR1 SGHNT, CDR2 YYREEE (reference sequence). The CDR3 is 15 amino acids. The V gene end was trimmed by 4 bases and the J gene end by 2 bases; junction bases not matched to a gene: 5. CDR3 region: CASSPTSGGTYEQYF. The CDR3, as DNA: TGTGCCAGCAGCCCCACTAGCGGGGGTACCTACGAGCAGTACTTC.

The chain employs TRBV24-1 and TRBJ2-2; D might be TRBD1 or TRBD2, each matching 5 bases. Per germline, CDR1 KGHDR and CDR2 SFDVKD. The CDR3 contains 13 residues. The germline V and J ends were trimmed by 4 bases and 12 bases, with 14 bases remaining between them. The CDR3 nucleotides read TGTGCCACCAGTGACCTTTTGAGGGGCAAGCTGTTTTTT. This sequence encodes CATSDLLRGKLFF.

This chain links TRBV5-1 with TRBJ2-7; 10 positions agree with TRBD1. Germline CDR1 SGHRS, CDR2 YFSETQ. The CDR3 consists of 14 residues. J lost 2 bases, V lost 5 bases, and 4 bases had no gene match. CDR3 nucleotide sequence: TGCGCCAGCAGTACCGGGACAGGGGCCTACGAGCAGTACTTC. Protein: CASSTGTGAYEQYF.

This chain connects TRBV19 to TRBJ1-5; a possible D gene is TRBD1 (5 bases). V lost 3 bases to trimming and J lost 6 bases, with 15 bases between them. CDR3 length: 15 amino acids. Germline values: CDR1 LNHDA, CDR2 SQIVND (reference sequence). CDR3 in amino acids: CASSMEGRDGQPQHF. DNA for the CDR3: TGTGCCAGTAGTATGGAGGGGCGGGATGGTCAGCCCCAGCATTTT.

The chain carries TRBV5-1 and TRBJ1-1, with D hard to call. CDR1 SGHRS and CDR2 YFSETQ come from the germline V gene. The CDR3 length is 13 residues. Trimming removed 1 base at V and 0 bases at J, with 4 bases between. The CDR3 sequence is CASSLLVNTEAFF. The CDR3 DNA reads TGCGCCAGCAGCTTGCTTGTGAACACTGAAGCTTTCTTT.

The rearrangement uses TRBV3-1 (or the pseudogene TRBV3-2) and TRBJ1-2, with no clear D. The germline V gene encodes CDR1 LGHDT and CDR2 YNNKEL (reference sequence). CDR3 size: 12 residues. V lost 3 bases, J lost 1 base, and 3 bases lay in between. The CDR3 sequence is CASSQVNYGYTF. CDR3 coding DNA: TGTGCCAGCAGCCAGGTTAACTATGGCTACACCTTC.

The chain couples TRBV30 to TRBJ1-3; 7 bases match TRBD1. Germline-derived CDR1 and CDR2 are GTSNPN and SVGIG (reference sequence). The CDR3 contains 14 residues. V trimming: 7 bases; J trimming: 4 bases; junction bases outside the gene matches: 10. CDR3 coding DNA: TGTGCCTTGCACCTGAGGGGGCTCGGAAACACCATATATTTT. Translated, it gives CALHLRGLGNTIYF.

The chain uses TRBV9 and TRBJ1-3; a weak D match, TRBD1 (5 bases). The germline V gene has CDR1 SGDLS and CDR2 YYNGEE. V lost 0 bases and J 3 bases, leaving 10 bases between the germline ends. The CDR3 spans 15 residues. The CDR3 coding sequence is TGTGCCAGCAGCGTAGGTTCAGGGATTGGAAACACCATATATTTT. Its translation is CASSVGSGIGNTIYF.

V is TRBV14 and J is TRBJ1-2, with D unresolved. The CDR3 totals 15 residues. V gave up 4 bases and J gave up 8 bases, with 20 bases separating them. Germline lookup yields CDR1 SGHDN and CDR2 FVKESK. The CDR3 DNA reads TGTGCCAGCAGCCGGGCAGCATCAGACCTCTGGGGCTACACCTTC. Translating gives CASSRAASDLWGYTF. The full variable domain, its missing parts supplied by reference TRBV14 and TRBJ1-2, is EAGVTQFPSHSVIEKGQTVTLRCDPISGHDNLYWYRRVMGKEIKFLLHFVKESKQDESGMPNNRFLAERTGGTYSTLKVQPAELEDSGVYFCASSRAASDLWGYTFGSGTRLTVV.

CDR3 DNA: TGTGCCATACGAAGGAGGGGGTACCAAGAGACCCAGTACTTC. Translation: CAIRRRGYQETQYF. The rearrangement links TRBV2 to TRBJ2-5; D assignment may be TRBD1 or TRBD2 (6 bases each). V was cut by 10 bases and J by 0 bases, with 15 bases left in between. The germline gives CDR1 SNHLY, CDR2 FYNNEI. CDR3 size: 14 residues.

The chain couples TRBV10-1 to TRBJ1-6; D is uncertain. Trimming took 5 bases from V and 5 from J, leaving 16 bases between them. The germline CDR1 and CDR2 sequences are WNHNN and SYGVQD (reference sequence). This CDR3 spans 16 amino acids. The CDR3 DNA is TGCGCCAGCAGTATCCAAGGACGGAAGAATAATTCACCCCTCCACTTT. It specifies CASSIQGRKNNSPLHF.